This entry is about one T cell receptor beta chain. The CDR3 consists of 14 residues. Trimming took 6 bases from V and 5 from J; bases not matched to a gene: 4. Germline CDR1 ENHRY, CDR2 SYGVKD. This specimen comes from a study of response to subunit inactivated influenza vaccine. MiXCR, run by TCRdb on the RT-PCR reads, gives a single entry per CDR3 protein. The sample consists of just under 550,000 distinct CDR3 sequences, around 21% of them appearing once. The sample was also linked to a second study, of T cells expressing NK-cell markers. That work states: The TCR beta cDNA came from 5'RACE template switching with UMIs. Eight donors were sequenced, of whom seven were HCMV-seropositive, while the remaining one was HCMV-seronegative. Restriction of sorting to alpha-beta TCR T cells was accomplished in several experiments using an anti-gamma-delta TCR antibody. NKG2C+ dominant clonotypes from several donors made up about 1.0-8% of CD8+ T cells. Researchers report these clonotypes also headed the CD3+CD56-NKG2C+ fraction in several donors.

This material consisted of CD4+ T cells sorted from PBMCs, taken roughly 12 days after vaccination. This receptor was taken from a man aged 45-65 years who received an inactivated influenza vaccine. The chain couples TRBV10-3 to TRBJ1-6; 7 nucleotides match TRBD1. The CDR3 region is CAIRRDSDNSPLHF. CDR3 nucleotides: TGTGCCATCAGGAGGGACAGCGATAATTCACCCCTCCACTTT.